Listed below are T cell receptor beta chains from one sample, sequenced in a study of T cells in narcolepsy. Using immunoSEQ multiplex PCR, the repertoire was profiled, and TCRdb retains in-frame clones only, with some absent. In the table there are some 30,000 clones, around 86% of which are singletons. Sequences were obtained from memory (CD45RA-) CD4+ T cells from blood. The receptors here all came from a human donor in good health. Each CDR3 is given with its conserved first and last residue. The D gene is left open where the match is weak. Only some rows state a clone size, as once, few, many or a class for expanded clones.

clone_size: .; v_call: TRBV27; d_call: .; j_call: TRBJ2-2; cdr3_nt: TGTGCCAGCAGTTTATGGCAGGGCAATCCCGGGGAGCTGTTTTTT; cdr3_aa: CASSLWQGNPGELFF
clone_size: .; v_call: TRBV11-2; d_call: .; j_call: TRBJ1-1; cdr3_nt: TGTGCCAGCAGCTTAGACTCTGGGGCTGAAGCTTTCTTT; cdr3_aa: CASSLDSGAEAFF
clone_size: .; v_call: TRBV19; d_call: .; j_call: TRBJ2-3; cdr3_nt: TGTGCCAGTAGAGGGGACGGCACAGATACGCAGTATTTT; cdr3_aa: CASRGDGTDTQYF
clone_size: .; v_call: TRBV28; d_call: .; j_call: TRBJ1-3; cdr3_nt: TGTGCCAGCAGTTTATCGGCAGGTCGCGCGAGAAACACCATATATTTT; cdr3_aa: CASSLSAGRARNTIYF
clone_size: few; v_call: TRBV27; d_call: .; j_call: TRBJ2-7; cdr3_nt: TGTGCCAGCAGTTTATCGGGGGGACAGAGCTTAGCCTACGAGCAGTACTTC; cdr3_aa: CASSLSGGQSLAYEQYF
clone_size: .; v_call: TRBV5-4; d_call: .; j_call: TRBJ1-1; cdr3_nt: TGTGCCAGCAGCCCCTTCGCCTCGAGGAACACTGAAGCTTTCTTT; cdr3_aa: CASSPFASRNTEAFF
clone_size: .; v_call: TRBV4-2; d_call: .; j_call: TRBJ1-6; cdr3_nt: TGTGCCAGCAGCCTCGGGACACAGAATTCACCCCTCCACTTT; cdr3_aa: CASSLGTQNSPLHF
clone_size: .; v_call: TRBV7-9; d_call: TRBD2; j_call: TRBJ2-5; cdr3_nt: TGTGCCAGCAGCCCTAGCGGGGGAGTGGAGACCCAGTACTTC; cdr3_aa: CASSPSGGVETQYF
clone_size: .; v_call: TRBV5-1; d_call: TRBD1; j_call: TRBJ1-1; cdr3_nt: TGCGCCAGCAGCTTTTCCCCGGGACAGGGGACCTCCCCTGAAGCTTTCTTT; cdr3_aa: CASSFSPGQGTSPEAFF
clone_size: few; v_call: TRBV19; d_call: .; j_call: TRBJ1-5; cdr3_nt: TGTGCCAGTAGTATCCAGATAGCAGGCAATCAGCCCCAGCATTTT; cdr3_aa: CASSIQIAGNQPQHF
clone_size: .; v_call: TRBV7-8; d_call: TRBD1; j_call: TRBJ1-2; cdr3_nt: TGTGCCAGCAGCGCAACAGGGGGCAACTATGGCTACACCTTC; cdr3_aa: CASSATGGNYGYTF
clone_size: .; v_call: TRBV19; d_call: .; j_call: TRBJ1-5; cdr3_nt: TGTGCCAGTAGTATAGAACGGGGATCGCCCCAGCATTTT; cdr3_aa: CASSIERGSPQHF
clone_size: .; v_call: TRBV11-1; d_call: .; j_call: TRBJ2-5; cdr3_nt: TGTGCCAGCAGCCGGGACTTCAACCAAGAGACCCAGTACTTC; cdr3_aa: CASSRDFNQETQYF
clone_size: .; v_call: TRBV28; d_call: .; j_call: TRBJ1-2; cdr3_nt: TGTGCCAGCAACCTGGGGGGGATTGTCTATGGCTACACCTTC; cdr3_aa: CASNLGGIVYGYTF
clone_size: .; v_call: TRBV5-8; d_call: TRBD1; j_call: TRBJ1-5; cdr3_nt: TGTGCCAGCAGCCCCCTCCAGGGGGCGAGCAATCAGCCCCAGCATTTT; cdr3_aa: CASSPLQGASNQPQHF
clone_size: .; v_call: TRBV5-1; d_call: TRBD1; j_call: TRBJ1-2; cdr3_nt: TGCGCCAGCAGCCTCGGGGACAGAGCCTATGGCTACACCTTC; cdr3_aa: CASSLGDRAYGYTF
clone_size: .; v_call: TRBV29-1; d_call: .; j_call: TRBJ1-1; cdr3_nt: TGCAGCGTTGGGGCCGGAAGTGAAGCTTTCTTT; cdr3_aa: CSVGAGSEAFF
clone_size: .; v_call: TRBV6-6; d_call: TRBD2; j_call: TRBJ2-2; cdr3_nt: TGTGCCAGCGTGCGGGGGGGCATCACCGGGGAGCTGTTTTTT; cdr3_aa: CASVRGGITGELFF
clone_size: .; v_call: TRBV30; d_call: .; j_call: TRBJ2-2; cdr3_nt: TGTGCCTGGAGGCTTTTAGGGACCGGGGAGCTGTTTTTT; cdr3_aa: CAWRLLGTGELFF
clone_size: .; v_call: TRBV11-2; d_call: .; j_call: TRBJ2-3; cdr3_nt: TGTGCCAGCAGCCCGGGGACTTCTAGACTTACAGATACGCAGTATTTT; cdr3_aa: CASSPGTSRLTDTQYF
clone_size: .; v_call: TRBV7-9; d_call: .; j_call: TRBJ2-3; cdr3_nt: TGTGCCAGCAGCTTACGGGGGCTGGGAGATACGCAGTATTTT; cdr3_aa: CASSLRGLGDTQYF
clone_size: .; v_call: TRBV4-3; d_call: .; j_call: TRBJ1-3; cdr3_nt: TGCGCCAGCAGCCAGGGGCCAAGGGCCGGAAACACCATATATTTT; cdr3_aa: CASSQGPRAGNTIYF
clone_size: few; v_call: TRBV23-1; d_call: TRBD2; j_call: TRBJ2-1; cdr3_nt: TGCGCCAGCGGGGAGCGGGGACGCTCCTACAATGAGCAGTTCTTC; cdr3_aa: CASGERGRSYNEQFF
clone_size: .; v_call: TRBV5-1; d_call: TRBD2; j_call: TRBJ2-3; cdr3_nt: TGCGCCAGCGCCGGAGCGGGGGGCAGCACAGATACGCAGTATTTT; cdr3_aa: CASAGAGGSTDTQYF
clone_size: once; v_call: TRBV5-5; d_call: .; j_call: TRBJ1-5; cdr3_nt: TGTGCCAGCAGCTCCTTCAGGAATAGCAATCAGCCCCAGCATTTT; cdr3_aa: CASSSFRNSNQPQHF
clone_size: .; v_call: TRBV28; d_call: TRBD1; j_call: TRBJ2-2; cdr3_nt: TGTGCCAGCAGTCCGGACAGGGTTTGGGCCGGGGAGCTGTTTTTT; cdr3_aa: CASSPDRVWAGELFF
clone_size: .; v_call: TRBV4-1; d_call: TRBD2; j_call: TRBJ2-1; cdr3_nt: TGCGCCAGCAGCCAACTGGACATGGGACTAGCGGTCTACAATGAGCAGTTCTTC; cdr3_aa: CASSQLDMGLAVYNEQFF
clone_size: .; v_call: TRBV9; d_call: .; j_call: TRBJ2-3; cdr3_nt: TGTGCCAGCAGCGTCTCAGGGGCGCACGCAGATACGCAGTATTTT; cdr3_aa: CASSVSGAHADTQYF
clone_size: .; v_call: TRBV5-8; d_call: .; j_call: TRBJ1-5; cdr3_nt: TGTGCCAGCAGCTTGGCCAGGCCAGGAGGCAATCAGCCCCAGCATTTT; cdr3_aa: CASSLARPGGNQPQHF
clone_size: .; v_call: TRBV19; d_call: TRBD1; j_call: TRBJ1-1; cdr3_nt: TGTGCCAGTAGTAGGGACAGGGTGATTTTGGAAGCTTTCTTT; cdr3_aa: CASSRDRVILEAFF
clone_size: .; v_call: TRBV2; d_call: TRBD1; j_call: TRBJ2-1; cdr3_nt: TGTGCCAGCAGTGATTCGAACAGGGGAAATGAGCAGTTCTTC; cdr3_aa: CASSDSNRGNEQFF
clone_size: .; v_call: TRBV6-6; d_call: .; j_call: TRBJ2-3; cdr3_nt: TGTGCCACCGGGCGGGCAGATACGCAGTATTTT; cdr3_aa: CATGRADTQYF
clone_size: .; v_call: TRBV10-3; d_call: TRBD1; j_call: TRBJ1-5; cdr3_nt: TGTGCCATCAGCCGGCGACAGGGTAATCAGCCCCAGCATTTT; cdr3_aa: CAISRRQGNQPQHF
clone_size: few; v_call: TRBV7-8; d_call: TRBD1; j_call: TRBJ1-6; cdr3_nt: TGTGCCAGCAGCCCCCGGTTCATCGGGACAGGGGTTGTTAATTCACCCCTCCACTTT; cdr3_aa: CASSPRFIGTGVVNSPLHF
clone_size: .; v_call: TRBV2; d_call: TRBD1; j_call: TRBJ2-7; cdr3_nt: TGTGCCAGCGGTAAGGGACAGGGAATTTACGAGCAGTACTTC; cdr3_aa: CASGKGQGIYEQYF
clone_size: .; v_call: TRBV10-3; d_call: .; j_call: TRBJ1-5; cdr3_nt: TGTGCCATCAGTACGGGGTTGGGCAATCAGCCCCAGCATTTT; cdr3_aa: CAISTGLGNQPQHF
clone_size: .; v_call: TRBV10-1; d_call: .; j_call: TRBJ1-3; cdr3_nt: TGCGCCAGCAGGTTCGTGAGGGGAGCTGGAAACACCATATATTTT; cdr3_aa: CASRFVRGAGNTIYF
clone_size: .; v_call: TRBV28; d_call: .; j_call: TRBJ1-2; cdr3_nt: TGTGCCAGCAGACAAGGGCCTTGGGGCTACACCTTC; cdr3_aa: CASRQGPWGYTF
clone_size: once; v_call: TRBV7-9; d_call: .; j_call: TRBJ1-1; cdr3_nt: TGTGCCAGCAGCTTAGGCGGGGGCAGCACTGAAGCTTTCTTT; cdr3_aa: CASSLGGGSTEAFF
clone_size: .; v_call: TRBV19; d_call: .; j_call: TRBJ2-7; cdr3_nt: TGTGCCAGTAGTATTACCCGGGGAGCCTACGAGCAGTACTTC; cdr3_aa: CASSITRGAYEQYF
clone_size: once; v_call: TRBV7-6; d_call: TRBD2; j_call: TRBJ2-2; cdr3_nt: TGTGCCAGCAGCTTAACCCCTAGCGGGGGGCACACCGGGGAGCTGTTTTTT; cdr3_aa: CASSLTPSGGHTGELFF
clone_size: .; v_call: TRBV9; d_call: .; j_call: TRBJ2-2; cdr3_nt: TGTGCCAGCAGCGTAGGAGGGATCACCGGGGAGCTGTTTTTT; cdr3_aa: CASSVGGITGELFF
clone_size: few; v_call: TRBV29-1; d_call: .; j_call: TRBJ2-2; cdr3_nt: TGCAGCGTTTTGGTCGGAGCGGGTTCGAACACCGGGGAGCTGTTTTTT; cdr3_aa: CSVLVGAGSNTGELFF
clone_size: once; v_call: TRBV28; d_call: TRBD1; j_call: TRBJ1-1; cdr3_nt: TGTGCCAGCAGACGACTCGGGACAGGGGAAACTGAAGCTTTCTTT; cdr3_aa: CASRRLGTGETEAFF
clone_size: .; v_call: TRBV10-3; d_call: .; j_call: TRBJ1-5; cdr3_nt: TGTGCCATCAGGGAGGACGGCACGAGTAGTCAGCCCCAGCATTTT; cdr3_aa: CAIREDGTSSQPQHF
clone_size: .; v_call: TRBV7-9; d_call: .; j_call: TRBJ1-1; cdr3_nt: TGTGCCAGCAGCTCGGGAACTGGCGATGAAGCTTTCTTT; cdr3_aa: CASSSGTGDEAFF
clone_size: .; v_call: TRBV15; d_call: .; j_call: TRBJ1-5; cdr3_nt: TGTGCCACCAGCAGAGATTGGGGCAGAAATCAGCCCCAGCATTTT; cdr3_aa: CATSRDWGRNQPQHF
clone_size: .; v_call: TRBV9; d_call: TRBD2; j_call: TRBJ2-5; cdr3_nt: TGTGCCAGCGGCGCGCGGAATGGGCCTAGCGGGACCCAGTACTTC; cdr3_aa: CASGARNGPSGTQYF
clone_size: .; v_call: TRBV6-5; d_call: .; j_call: TRBJ2-2; cdr3_nt: TGTGCCAGCAACCCTCGTCAGGGGACCGGGGAGCTGTTTTTT; cdr3_aa: CASNPRQGTGELFF
clone_size: few; v_call: TRBV6-6; d_call: .; j_call: TRBJ2-1; cdr3_nt: TGTGCCAGCAGTTACAACACACGGGGGAATGAGCAGTTCTTC; cdr3_aa: CASSYNTRGNEQFF